Listed below are T cell receptor beta chains from one sample, sequenced in a study of OX40 agonist ivuxolimab in advanced cancers. Sequencing used immunoSEQ multiplex PCR; TCRdb keeps in-frame clones, though not all of them. The table has tens of thousands of clones, 84% seen once. The sample was CD4+ or CD8+ T cells sorted from blood, taken in a trial of the OX40 agonist ivuxolimab. These receptors all stem from an adult with an advanced solid tumor such as melanoma, head and neck, liver or kidney cancer. CDR3s include the opening cysteine and the closing phenylalanine or tryptophan. Each record gives: D gene, J gene, clone size, V gene, CDR3 protein, CDR3 DNA. The D gene is left open where the match is weak. Size is stated for part of the rows, as once, few or many counts, or as a class when the clone is expanded.

d_call: .
j_call: TRBJ2-3
clone_size: .
v_call: TRBV5-1
cdr3_aa: CASSLWQATDTQYF
cdr3_nt: TGCGCCAGCAGCTTGTGGCAGGCCACAGATACGCAGTATTTT

d_call: .
j_call: TRBJ2-3
clone_size: .
v_call: TRBV6-5
cdr3_aa: CASRTRSDTQYF
cdr3_nt: TGTGCCAGCAGGACTAGGTCAGATACGCAGTATTTT

d_call: .
j_call: TRBJ2-1
clone_size: .
v_call: TRBV29-1
cdr3_aa: CSLTVFNEQFF
cdr3_nt: TGCAGCCTTACAGTCTTCAATGAGCAGTTCTTC

d_call: TRBD1
j_call: TRBJ1-1
clone_size: once
v_call: TRBV4-1
cdr3_aa: CASSQDQAGTGLAEAFF
cdr3_nt: TGCGCCAGCAGCCAAGACCAAGCCGGGACAGGGCTCGCTGAAGCTTTCTTT

d_call: .
j_call: TRBJ1-2
clone_size: .
v_call: TRBV18
cdr3_aa: CASSEAGGWGYTF
cdr3_nt: TGTGCCAGCTCAGAAGCTGGCGGGTGGGGCTACACCTTC

d_call: .
j_call: TRBJ1-2
clone_size: medium-sized
v_call: TRBV2
cdr3_aa: CASSEQENYGYTF
cdr3_nt: TGTGCCAGCAGTGAACAGGAAAACTATGGCTACACCTTC

d_call: TRBD1
j_call: TRBJ2-2
clone_size: .
v_call: TRBV7-9
cdr3_aa: CASGFGTGDTGELFF
cdr3_nt: TGTGCCAGCGGTTTCGGGACAGGGGACACCGGGGAGCTGTTTTTT

d_call: .
j_call: TRBJ2-3
clone_size: .
v_call: TRBV28
cdr3_aa: CASSTDAGSTDTQYF
cdr3_nt: TGTGCCAGCAGCACCGACGCCGGAAGCACAGATACGCAGTATTTT

d_call: .
j_call: TRBJ1-5
clone_size: few
v_call: TRBV6-1
cdr3_aa: CASKSYWGPQHF
cdr3_nt: TGTGCCAGTAAATCCTACTGGGGGCCCCAGCATTTT

d_call: TRBD2
j_call: TRBJ2-1
clone_size: few
v_call: TRBV18
cdr3_aa: CASSPLLAGGPFFNEQFF
cdr3_nt: TGTGCCAGCTCACCCCTCCTAGCGGGAGGGCCTTTTTTCAATGAGCAGTTCTTC

d_call: TRBD1
j_call: TRBJ2-7
clone_size: .
v_call: TRBV6-1
cdr3_aa: CASSERRDGQVIGYEQYF
cdr3_nt: TGTGCCAGCAGTGAAAGGCGTGATGGACAGGTTATTGGCTACGAGCAGTACTTC

d_call: TRBD1
j_call: TRBJ1-6
clone_size: .
v_call: TRBV30
cdr3_aa: CAQGASSYNSPLHF
cdr3_nt: TGCGCTCAGGGGGCCAGCTCCTATAATTCACCCCTCCACTTT

d_call: .
j_call: TRBJ1-4
clone_size: .
v_call: TRBV19
cdr3_aa: CASSWRATNEKLFF
cdr3_nt: TGTGCCAGTAGCTGGAGAGCAACTAATGAAAAACTGTTTTTT

d_call: TRBD1
j_call: TRBJ2-7
clone_size: .
v_call: TRBV11-2
cdr3_aa: CASSPHTGTAYEQYF
cdr3_nt: TGTGCCAGCAGCCCTCATACCGGGACAGCCTACGAGCAGTACTTC

d_call: TRBD2
j_call: TRBJ2-7
clone_size: once
v_call: TRBV7-2
cdr3_aa: CASSSSGRDYKQYF
cdr3_nt: TGTGCCAGCAGCTCTAGCGGGAGAGATTATAAGCAGTACTTC

d_call: TRBD2
j_call: TRBJ2-7
clone_size: .
v_call: TRBV7-2
cdr3_aa: CASTGAGAAYEQYF
cdr3_nt: TGTGCCAGCACCGGAGCGGGAGCGGCCTACGAGCAGTACTTC

d_call: .
j_call: TRBJ2-7
clone_size: .
v_call: TRBV6-5
cdr3_aa: CASSRLNEQYF
cdr3_nt: TGTGCCAGCAGCCGCCTCAACGAGCAGTACTTC

d_call: .
j_call: TRBJ1-5
clone_size: once
v_call: TRBV25-1
cdr3_aa: CASSGRDTWRTQPQHF
cdr3_nt: TGTGCCAGCAGTGGGCGGGACACCTGGAGGACTCAGCCCCAGCATTTT

d_call: TRBD2
j_call: TRBJ2-7
clone_size: .
v_call: TRBV2
cdr3_aa: CASSLLAGTYEQYF
cdr3_nt: TGTGCCAGCAGCTTACTAGCGGGTACCTACGAGCAGTACTTC

d_call: .
j_call: TRBJ2-7
clone_size: .
v_call: TRBV28
cdr3_aa: CATIRTDYEQYF
cdr3_nt: TGTGCCACCATTCGGACTGATTACGAGCAGTACTTC

d_call: TRBD2
j_call: TRBJ2-1
clone_size: .
v_call: TRBV5-1
cdr3_aa: CASSLSREGINEQFF
cdr3_nt: TGCGCCAGCAGCTTGTCGCGGGAGGGAATCAATGAGCAGTTCTTC

d_call: .
j_call: TRBJ2-7
clone_size: .
v_call: TRBV30
cdr3_aa: CAGLSTRTAGSYEQYF
cdr3_nt: TGTGCCGGCCTTTCAACCCGGACAGCAGGCTCCTACGAGCAGTACTTC

d_call: .
j_call: TRBJ1-1
clone_size: .
v_call: TRBV19
cdr3_aa: CASSNTGNTEAFF
cdr3_nt: TGTGCCAGTAGTAATACAGGGAACACTGAAGCTTTCTTT

d_call: .
j_call: TRBJ1-3
clone_size: .
v_call: TRBV7-9
cdr3_aa: CASSFNPSGNTIYF
cdr3_nt: TGTGCCAGCAGCTTTAATCCTTCTGGAAACACCATATATTTT

d_call: .
j_call: TRBJ2-1
clone_size: .
v_call: TRBV6-5
cdr3_aa: CASCRGGYSYNEQFF
cdr3_nt: TGTGCCAGCTGTCGCGGGGGCTACTCCTACAATGAGCAGTTCTTC

d_call: .
j_call: TRBJ1-1
clone_size: .
v_call: TRBV6-6
cdr3_aa: CASVGNMNTEAFF
cdr3_nt: TGTGCCAGCGTCGGTAACATGAACACTGAAGCTTTCTTT

d_call: .
j_call: TRBJ2-5
clone_size: .
v_call: TRBV18
cdr3_aa: CASSPGLQTETQYF
cdr3_nt: TGTGCCAGCTCACCGGGACTTCAGACGGAGACCCAGTACTTC

d_call: TRBD1
j_call: TRBJ1-3
clone_size: .
v_call: TRBV7-6
cdr3_aa: CASSSRDRVSSGNTIYF
cdr3_nt: TGTGCCAGCAGCTCCCGGGACAGGGTATCCTCTGGAAACACCATATATTTT

d_call: .
j_call: TRBJ2-7
clone_size: .
v_call: TRBV9
cdr3_aa: CASSPRQAYEQYF
cdr3_nt: TGTGCCAGCAGCCCGCGACAGGCCTACGAGCAGTACTTC

d_call: TRBD1
j_call: TRBJ2-2
clone_size: .
v_call: TRBV5-1
cdr3_aa: CASSLDPLGQTNTGELFF
cdr3_nt: TGCGCCAGCAGCTTGGATCCGCTGGGACAGACGAACACCGGGGAGCTGTTTTTT

d_call: .
j_call: TRBJ1-1
clone_size: .
v_call: TRBV19
cdr3_aa: CASSGRIPVAEAFF
cdr3_nt: TGTGCCAGCAGCGGGAGGATCCCGGTCGCTGAAGCTTTCTTT

d_call: TRBD1
j_call: TRBJ2-1
clone_size: .
v_call: TRBV30
cdr3_aa: CAWSAQTGVGEQFF
cdr3_nt: TGTGCCTGGAGTGCCCAGACAGGGGTGGGTGAGCAGTTCTTC

d_call: .
j_call: TRBJ2-5
clone_size: .
v_call: TRBV10-3
cdr3_aa: CASNQNGPRETQYF
cdr3_nt: TGTGCCTCGAATCAGAATGGTCCGAGGGAGACCCAGTACTTC

d_call: .
j_call: TRBJ2-5
clone_size: .
v_call: TRBV28
cdr3_aa: CASSTPAGLTETQYF
cdr3_nt: TGTGCCAGCAGCACCCCGGCGGGGCTTACAGAGACCCAGTACTTC

d_call: .
j_call: TRBJ2-1
clone_size: once
v_call: TRBV5-8
cdr3_aa: CASSFGGLRVEQFF
cdr3_nt: TGTGCCAGCAGCTTTGGAGGGCTGAGGGTCGAGCAGTTCTTC

d_call: .
j_call: TRBJ1-2
clone_size: .
v_call: TRBV2
cdr3_aa: CASSESAYYGYTF
cdr3_nt: TGTGCCAGCAGTGAATCAGCCTACTACGGCTACACCTTC

d_call: .
j_call: TRBJ2-7
clone_size: once
v_call: TRBV6-1
cdr3_aa: CASRTASYEQYF
cdr3_nt: TGTGCCAGCAGGACGGCATCCTACGAGCAGTACTTC

d_call: TRBD2
j_call: TRBJ2-3
clone_size: .
v_call: TRBV18
cdr3_aa: CASSPFPPRTSGGRGTDTQYF
cdr3_nt: TGTGCCAGCTCACCATTCCCCCCTCGGACTAGCGGGGGCAGAGGCACAGATACGCAGTATTTT

d_call: .
j_call: TRBJ2-2
clone_size: .
v_call: TRBV5-1
cdr3_aa: CASSLGAGDTGELFF
cdr3_nt: TGCGCCAGCAGCTTGGGAGCGGGTGACACCGGGGAGCTGTTTTTT

d_call: .
j_call: TRBJ1-2
clone_size: once
v_call: TRBV27
cdr3_aa: CASSLRTGQGQTYGYTF
cdr3_nt: TGTGCCAGCAGTTTGCGAACAGGACAAGGACAGACCTATGGCTACACCTTC

d_call: .
j_call: TRBJ1-2
clone_size: .
v_call: TRBV12-5
cdr3_aa: CASGLGSGANYGYTF
cdr3_nt: TGTGCTAGTGGCCTGGGGTCAGGCGCTAACTATGGCTACACCTTC

d_call: .
j_call: TRBJ2-2
clone_size: .
v_call: TRBV19
cdr3_aa: CASKTGLWTVGNTGELFF
cdr3_nt: TGTGCCAGTAAGACAGGCCTTTGGACGGTTGGGAACACCGGGGAGCTGTTTTTT

d_call: TRBD1
j_call: TRBJ2-1
clone_size: .
v_call: TRBV5-1
cdr3_aa: CASSPGQGSRIGQFF
cdr3_nt: TGCGCCAGCAGCCCTGGACAGGGGAGTAGAATTGGGCAGTTCTTC

d_call: .
j_call: TRBJ2-7
clone_size: .
v_call: TRBV18
cdr3_aa: CASSPAGEQYF
cdr3_nt: TGTGCCAGCTCACCAGCGGGCGAGCAGTACTTC

d_call: TRBD2
j_call: TRBJ2-1
clone_size: .
v_call: TRBV29-1
cdr3_aa: CSVGGLNEQFF
cdr3_nt: TGCAGCGTGGGGGGGTTGAATGAGCAGTTCTTC

d_call: .
j_call: TRBJ1-5
clone_size: .
v_call: TRBV27
cdr3_aa: CASRSAGFDQPQHF
cdr3_nt: TGTGCCAGCCGCTCGGCAGGGTTTGATCAGCCCCAGCATTTT

d_call: .
j_call: TRBJ1-1
clone_size: once
v_call: TRBV11-2
cdr3_aa: CASSLVAEVTEAFF
cdr3_nt: TGTGCCAGCAGCTTAGTTGCCGAGGTCACTGAAGCTTTCTTT

d_call: .
j_call: TRBJ2-7
clone_size: .
v_call: TRBV2
cdr3_aa: CASSESYEYF
cdr3_nt: TGTGCCAGCAGTGAATCTTACGAGTACTTC

d_call: .
j_call: TRBJ1-1
clone_size: .
v_call: TRBV6-6
cdr3_aa: CASRDDRNTEAFF
cdr3_nt: TGTGCCAGCAGAGACGACAGGAACACTGAAGCTTTCTTT

d_call: TRBD1
j_call: TRBJ2-3
clone_size: .
v_call: TRBV9
cdr3_aa: CASSSDRADTQYF
cdr3_nt: TGTGCCAGCAGCTCGGACAGGGCGGATACGCAGTATTTT

d_call: .
j_call: TRBJ1-5
clone_size: .
v_call: TRBV19
cdr3_aa: CASSLPIGQTNQPQHF
cdr3_nt: TGTGCCAGTAGCTTACCGATTGGACAGACCAATCAGCCCCAGCATTTT

d_call: .
j_call: TRBJ1-1
clone_size: .
v_call: TRBV12-5
cdr3_aa: CASGLSHREDMNTEAFF
cdr3_nt: TGTGCTAGTGGTTTGTCCCACCGGGAGGATATGAACACTGAAGCTTTCTTT

d_call: .
j_call: TRBJ1-5
clone_size: .
v_call: TRBV10-1
cdr3_aa: CASSENRRVPLNREPQHF
cdr3_nt: TGCGCCAGCAGTGAGAACAGGAGAGTTCCCTTAAATCGGGAGCCCCAGCATTTT

d_call: TRBD2
j_call: TRBJ2-3
clone_size: .
v_call: TRBV30
cdr3_aa: CAWLAGVWSDTQYF
cdr3_nt: TGTGCCTGGTTAGCGGGAGTTTGGTCAGATACGCAGTATTTT

d_call: TRBD2
j_call: TRBJ2-5
clone_size: .
v_call: TRBV6-1
cdr3_aa: CASSLAGSSSETQYF
cdr3_nt: TGTGCCAGCAGTTTAGCGGGATCTAGTTCAGAGACCCAGTACTTC

d_call: .
j_call: TRBJ2-1
clone_size: .
v_call: TRBV10-1
cdr3_aa: CASSGGISYNEQFF
cdr3_nt: TGCGCCAGCAGTGGGGGTATTTCCTACAATGAGCAGTTCTTC

d_call: .
j_call: TRBJ2-1
clone_size: .
v_call: TRBV6-6
cdr3_aa: CASSYLTRSSYNEQFF
cdr3_nt: TGTGCCAGCAGTTACTTGACTAGGAGCTCCTACAATGAGCAGTTCTTC